This T cell receptor (beta chain) was sequenced during a study of T-cell reconstitution after alpha-beta-depleted transplantation in children (dated by TCRdb to about 2016). Broadly, across the study: Using TCR repertoire profiling, the study followed T-cell immune reconstitution in a quantitative way in children after TCRalphabeta/CD19-depleted allogeneic hematopoietic cell transplantation.

Library generation was performed with PCR. Sequencing relied on an Illumina HiSeq 2500. TCR libraries were prepared with molecular barcoding, using unique molecular identifiers to normalize TCRbeta repertoire quantification. The raw public data were reprocessed by TCRdb itself: fastp quality trimming at Q25, MiXCR clonotype calling, in-frame beta chains only. Rows are combined by CDR3 protein, so each entry shows the most common genes and DNA. In all, the sample holds 700,000 to 950,000 distinct CDR3 sequences, and approximately 15% of those were seen once. Of the sample, around 4.5% falls within the top ten clones. General conclusions and limits of the study: The apparently early recovery of alphabetaT-cell counts about two months after transplant reportedly depended on only several hundred rapidly expanded clones that came from non-depleted graft cells. The frequencies of hyperexpanded clones fell over the following months, and after one year, T-cell counts and TCRbeta diversity were mostly attributed to newly produced T cells. The high TCRbeta diversity at day 60 in some patients was ascribed to recipient T cells and intrathymic progenitors that had survived conditioning.

About this clonotype: This clone's antigen is unknown. Base qualities were left out, and no much larger clone turns up one base away.

The sample's treatment or condition label, decoded: allogeneic hematopoietic cell transplantation with graft depleted of TCRalphabeta T cells and CD19 B cells. Transplant recipients were children who received TCRalphabeta/CD19-depleted allogeneic hematopoietic cell grafts. Trimming takes 6 bases from V and 5 bases from J, and the germline ends sit 13 bases apart. From the cysteine up to the phenylalanine, the CDR3 has a length of 13 residues. The CDR3 DNA has 39 bases and is translated from base 1. Recombination connected TRBV12-3 or TRBV12-4 to TRBJ2-5; tentative D gene TRBD1, with 6 bases matching. This specimen consisted of PBMCs, mostly from graft donor cells, obtained 360 days after TCRalphabeta/CD19-depleted stem cell transplant. The sequence was collected from a male patient aged 5 to 17 who had a stem cell transplant for acute lymphoblastic leukemia, so the T cells may come from the graft donor. In nucleotides, the sequence is TGTGCCAGCAGGCCCACAGGGTGGGAGACCCAGTACTTC. This encodes CASRPTGWETQYF.